The sequence of this T cell receptor beta chain was determined in a study of blood T cell repertoires in COVID-19. For the study at large: COVID-19 samples from acute and convalescent phases originated in the United States, Italy and Spain.

V dropped 0 bases and J dropped 3 bases, with 13 bases sitting between them. CDR1 and CDR2 (germline): SGHKS, YYEKEE (reference sequence). This CDR3 region has 16 residues. This clone appeared once. Clones were sequenced by immunoSEQ multiplex PCR, and TCRdb holds only the in-frame ones, with some missing. The sample contains 200,000 to 300,000 clones, over 75% of which appear only once. The receptor was derived from a human donor in a cohort sampled during active COVID-19. What was sequenced was peripheral blood. The chain uses TRBV5-5 and TRBJ1-3, with D maybe TRBD1 (5 bases). This chain's CDR3 is CASSLVLQGGGNTIYF. The CDR3 DNA reads TGTGCCAGCAGCTTGGTGTTGCAGGGCGGTGGAAACACCATATATTTT.